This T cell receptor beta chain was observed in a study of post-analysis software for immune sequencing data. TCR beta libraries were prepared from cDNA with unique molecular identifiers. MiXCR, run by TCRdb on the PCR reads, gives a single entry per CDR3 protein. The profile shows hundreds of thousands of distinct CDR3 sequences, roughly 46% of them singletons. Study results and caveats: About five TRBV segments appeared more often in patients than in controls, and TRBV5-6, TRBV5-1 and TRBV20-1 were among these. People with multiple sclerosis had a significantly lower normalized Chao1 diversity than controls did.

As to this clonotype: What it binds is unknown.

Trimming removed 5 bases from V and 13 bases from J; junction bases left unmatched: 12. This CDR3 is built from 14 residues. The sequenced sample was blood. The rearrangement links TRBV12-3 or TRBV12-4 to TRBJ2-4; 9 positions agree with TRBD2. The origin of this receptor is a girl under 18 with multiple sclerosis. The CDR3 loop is CASSILAGQHEQYF. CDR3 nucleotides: TGTGCCAGCAGTATCCTAGCGGGACAGCATGAGCAGTACTTC.